A single sample is the source of the 7 T cell receptor beta chains below, sequenced in a study of blood T cell repertoires in COVID-19. Clones were read by immunoSEQ multiplex PCR, and TCRdb kept only the in-frame ones, dropping some. The table includes 300,000 or so clones, 70% to 90% detected once. The sample was peripheral blood. These TCRs come from a woman aged 40 to 50 with acute or convalescent COVID-19.

The chain joins TRBV9 to TRBJ2-5; D possibly corresponds to TRBD1 (5 bases). Trimming left V 0 bases short and J 3 bases short, with 12 bases between. The CDR3 has 15 residues. Per the germline V gene, CDR1 is SGDLS and CDR2 is YYNGEE. As DNA, the CDR3 is TGTGCCAGCAGCGTAGGGTGGGCGGACAAAGAGACCCAGTACTTC. It specifies CASSVGWADKETQYF.

This rearrangement joins TRBV4-2 to TRBJ2-3, with D possibly matching TRBD2 (7 bases). Trimming cost V 1 base and J 11 bases, with 25 bases left between them. The germline CDR1 and CDR2 sequences are LGHNA and YNFKEQ. The CDR3 runs 17 residues. The CDR3 nucleotides are TGTGCCAGCAGCCAAGCCGCCTCTGCGGGGGCGGGTTCGGGGCAGTATTTT. Translating it yields CASSQAASAGAGSGQYF.

The chain combines TRBV27 with TRBJ1-5, with 7 bases lining up with TRBD1. Trimming at V came to 4 bases and at J to 0 bases, leaving 15 bases not matched to a gene. The CDR3 contains 19 residues. The V gene's germline CDR1 is MNHEY and CDR2 SMNVEV (reference sequence). CDR3 residues: CASSSIRQGILYSNQPQHF. In DNA, the CDR3 is TGTGCCAGCAGTTCGATACGACAGGGTATCCTTTATAGCAATCAGCCCCAGCATTTT.

The J gene is TRBJ2-1, the V gene TRBV4-1; 8 bases agree with TRBD2. The V segment lost 0 bases and the J segment 5 bases; nucleotides outside the gene matches: 9. Germline V gene lookup returns CDR1 MGHRA and CDR2 YSYEKL. The CDR3 consists of 17 residues. In DNA, the CDR3 is TGCGCCAGCAGCCAAGAAGGAGGCGGGGGGTTTAACAATGAGCAGTTCTTC. Translated, it gives CASSQEGGGGFNNEQFF.

In this sample, this clone turned up once. The CDR3 reads CASSPGQGGNQPQHF. DNA of the CDR3: TGTGCCAGCAGTCCGGGACAGGGGGGCAATCAGCCCCAGCATTTT. The V and J genes are TRBV6-5 and TRBJ1-5; 11 bases map to TRBD1. V was pared by 5 bases and J by 2 bases, with 2 bases of the junction left unmatched. CDR1 and CDR2 from the germline V gene are MNHEY and SVGAGI. The CDR3 is made up of 15 amino acids.

This sequence joins TRBV7-3 and TRBJ2-5; D is perhaps TRBD1 (6 bases). V lost 2 bases and J lost 4, with 11 bases in between. Germline V gives CDR1 SGHTA, CDR2 FQGTGA. This CDR3 spans 14 amino acids. The CDR3 reads CASSLGGAVETQYF. The DNA for the CDR3 is TGTGCCAGCAGCTTAGGGGGCGCGGTAGAGACCCAGTACTTC. The full variable domain, its missing parts supplied by reference TRBV7-3 and TRBJ2-5, is GAGVSQTPSNKVTEKGKYVELRCDPISGHTALYWYRQSLGQGPEFLIYFQGTGAADDSGLPNDRFFAVRPEGSVSTLKIQRTERGDSAVYLCASSLGGAVETQYFGPGTRLLVL.

J is TRBJ1-4 and V is TRBV30, with D possibly being TRBD1 (5 bases). Trimming pared 0 bases from V and 0 bases from J, leaving 26 bases between. CDR3 length: 21 residues. The V gene's germline CDR1 is GTSNPN and CDR2 SVGIG (reference sequence). The chain's CDR3 is CAWSVRGVTRRRGATNEKLFF. CDR3 coding DNA: TGTGCCTGGAGTGTACGTGGGGTAACGCGCCGACGGGGGGCAACTAATGAAAAACTGTTTTTT.